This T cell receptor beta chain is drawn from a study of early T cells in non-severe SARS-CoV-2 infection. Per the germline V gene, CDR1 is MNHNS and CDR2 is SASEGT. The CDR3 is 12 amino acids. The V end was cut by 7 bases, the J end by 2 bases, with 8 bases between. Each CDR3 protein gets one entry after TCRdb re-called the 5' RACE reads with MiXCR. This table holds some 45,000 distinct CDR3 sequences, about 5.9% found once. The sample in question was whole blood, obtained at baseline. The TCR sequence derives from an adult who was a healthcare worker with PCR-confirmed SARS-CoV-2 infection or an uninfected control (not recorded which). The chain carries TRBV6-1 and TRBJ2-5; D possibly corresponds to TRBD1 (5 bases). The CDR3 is CASNTGQETQYF. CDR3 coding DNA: TGTGCCAGCAACACAGGTCAAGAGACCCAGTACTTC.